The T cell receptor beta chain described here comes from a study of cytomegalovirus exposure and HLA in healthy donors (dated by TCRdb to 2016 to 2017). As for the study more broadly: According to a later analysis, the approximately 120 validation repertoires were produced on the same platform as the roughly 720 repertoires of the first cohort. The study aimed to test whether signatures of past pathogen exposure could be identified by cataloging public T cell receptors. In addition to the first cohort of roughly 670 subjects, a separate validation cohort of approximately 110 different subjects was used. To predict cytomegalovirus infection status, the study brought together high-throughput TCR immunosequencing, statistical association of individual TCRs with disease status, and machine learning.

Donors formed part of the validation cohort, which comprised over a hundred subjects and was distinct from the first cohort of some 700 subjects. The library relied on the immunoSEQ multiplex PCR assay. Per the source publication's procedure: A statistical classification framework was built to diagnose cytomegalovirus status from the catalog of TCR beta chain sequences. TCRdb mirrors the immuneACCESS table, restricted to in-frame sequences. Some clones are absent from its copies; in checked studies, under half trace to an unresolved V gene, and the reason for the others is unknown. Clone size and the V and J calls come from that table; the DNA yielded D and trimming. The sample yields some 110,000 clones; 94% were counted once. Of the sample, approximately 1.2% is held by the ten largest clones. This clone was seen once. No cognate antigen has been identified for it. No base quality values were provided; no much bigger clone lies one nucleotide off.

Here is what the overall study found, with its caveats: The study gave a list of over 150 TCR beta chains associated with cytomegalovirus. The classifier was reported to diagnose cytomegalovirus status with high specificity and sensitivity in both the original cohort and the validation cohort. The authors suggested that the approach could potentially be extended to other disease states and immunological phenotypes. While some public TCRs were present in many individuals, most TCR sequences turned up only very rarely across donors. Three of the identified cytomegalovirus-associated TCR beta chains were confirmed in vitro to be specific for cytomegalovirus antigens. A later analysis had no HLA typing for the validation cohort, so co-occurrence there was scored across all 110 or so repertoires. A later analysis found that TCRs clustered in the first cohort also tended to co-occur in the roughly 120 validation repertoires, with 94% of cluster scores above 0.

The source material was PBMCs. This TCR derives from a woman younger than 35 in good health and CMV-seronegative.

The DNA reads as follows: TGTGCCAGCAGCTGGGGACCCGGGACAGCCTACGAGCAGTACTTC. Translated, this gives CASSWGPGTAYEQYF. The sequence links TRBV5-4 to TRBJ2-7; TRBD1 fits 7 bases in the junction. V trim: 3 bases; J trim: 2 bases; unmatched bases: 8. Taken from cysteine to phenylalanine, the CDR3 has 15 residues. The read is trimmed to its CDR3 DNA, 45 bases read in frame from base 1. Via the germline V gene (reference sequence), CDR1 is SGHNT and CDR2 YYREEE.